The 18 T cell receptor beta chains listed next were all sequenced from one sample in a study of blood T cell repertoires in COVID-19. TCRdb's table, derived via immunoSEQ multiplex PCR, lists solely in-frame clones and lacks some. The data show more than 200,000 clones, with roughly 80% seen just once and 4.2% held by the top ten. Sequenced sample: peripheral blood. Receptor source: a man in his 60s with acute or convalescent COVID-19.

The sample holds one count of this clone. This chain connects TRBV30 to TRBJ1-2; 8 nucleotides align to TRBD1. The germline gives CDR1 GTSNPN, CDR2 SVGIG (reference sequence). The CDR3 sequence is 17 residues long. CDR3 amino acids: CACPERITGGANYGYTF. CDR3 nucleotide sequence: TGTGCTTGCCCGGAGCGTATTACAGGGGGAGCTAACTATGGCTACACCTTC.

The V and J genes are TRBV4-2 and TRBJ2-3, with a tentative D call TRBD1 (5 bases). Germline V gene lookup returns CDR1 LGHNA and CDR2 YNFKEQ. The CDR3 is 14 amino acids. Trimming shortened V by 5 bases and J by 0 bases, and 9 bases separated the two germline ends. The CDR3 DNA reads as TGTGCCAGCAGCGGGGCGGCTAGCACAGATACGCAGTATTTT. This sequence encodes CASSGAASTDTQYF.

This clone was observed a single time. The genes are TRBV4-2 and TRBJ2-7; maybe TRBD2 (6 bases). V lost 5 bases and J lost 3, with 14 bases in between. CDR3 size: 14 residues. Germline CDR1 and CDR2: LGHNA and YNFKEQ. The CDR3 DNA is TGTGCCAGCAGCTCTAGCGACTTCGTCTACGAGCAGTACTTC. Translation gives CASSSSDFVYEQYF.

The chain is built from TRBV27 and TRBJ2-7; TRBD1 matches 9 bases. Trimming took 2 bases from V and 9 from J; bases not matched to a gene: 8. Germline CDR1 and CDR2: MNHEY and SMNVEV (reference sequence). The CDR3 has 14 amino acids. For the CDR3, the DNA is TGTGCCAGCAGTTTAACAGGGGGCGTCGGCGGGCAGTACTTC. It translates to CASSLTGGVGGQYF.

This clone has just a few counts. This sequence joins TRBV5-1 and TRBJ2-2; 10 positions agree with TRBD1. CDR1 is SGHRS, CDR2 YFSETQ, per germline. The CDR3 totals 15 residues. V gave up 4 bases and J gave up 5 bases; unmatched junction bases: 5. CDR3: CASSGDRGRTGELFF. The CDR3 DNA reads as TGCGCCAGCAGCGGGGACAGGGGACGGACCGGGGAGCTGTTTTTT.

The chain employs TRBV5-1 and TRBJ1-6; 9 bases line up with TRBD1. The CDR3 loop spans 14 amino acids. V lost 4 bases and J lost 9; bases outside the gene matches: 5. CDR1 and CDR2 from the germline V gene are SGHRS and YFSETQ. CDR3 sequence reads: CASSLRQGGSPLHF. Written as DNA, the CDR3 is TGCGCCAGCAGCCTCCGACAGGGGGGTTCACCCCTCCACTTT.

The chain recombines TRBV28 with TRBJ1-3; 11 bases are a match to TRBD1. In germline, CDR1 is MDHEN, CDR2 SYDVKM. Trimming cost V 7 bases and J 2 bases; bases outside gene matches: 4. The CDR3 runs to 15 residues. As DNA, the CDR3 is TGTGCCAGCATTCCGGGACAGGGGGCTGGAAACACCATATATTTT. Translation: CASIPGQGAGNTIYF. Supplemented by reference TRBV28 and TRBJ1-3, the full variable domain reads DVKVTQSSRYLVKRTGEKVFLECVQDMDHENMFWYRQDPGLGLRLIYFSYDVKMKEKGDIPEGYSVSREKKERFSLILESASTNQTSMYLCASIPGQGAGNTIYFGEGSWLTVV.

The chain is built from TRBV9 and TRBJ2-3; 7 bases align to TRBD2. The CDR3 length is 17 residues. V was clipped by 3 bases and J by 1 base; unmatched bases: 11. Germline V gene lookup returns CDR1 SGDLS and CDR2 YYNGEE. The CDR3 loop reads CASSGARPGGGTDTQYF. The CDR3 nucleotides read TGTGCCAGCAGCGGAGCAAGACCTGGGGGGGGCACAGATACGCAGTATTTT. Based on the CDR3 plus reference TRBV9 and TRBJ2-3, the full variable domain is DSGVTQTPKHLITATGQRVTLRCSPRSGDLSVYWYQQSLDQGLQFLIQYYNGEERAKGNILERFSAQQFPDLHSELNLSSLELGDSALYFCASSGARPGGGTDTQYFGPGTRLTVL.

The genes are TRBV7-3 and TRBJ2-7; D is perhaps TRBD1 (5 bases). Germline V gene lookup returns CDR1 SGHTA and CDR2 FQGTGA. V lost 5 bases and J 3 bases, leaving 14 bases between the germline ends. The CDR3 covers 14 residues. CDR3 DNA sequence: TGTGCCAGCAGCCTCCGACAGAAACACTACGAGCAGTACTTC. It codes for CASSLRQKHYEQYF.

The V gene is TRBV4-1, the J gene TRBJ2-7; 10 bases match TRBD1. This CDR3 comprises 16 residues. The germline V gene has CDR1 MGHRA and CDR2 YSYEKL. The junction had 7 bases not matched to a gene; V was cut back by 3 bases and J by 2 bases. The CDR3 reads CASSQGTGAIPYEQYF. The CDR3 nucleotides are TGCGCCAGCAGCCAGGGGACAGGGGCCATCCCCTACGAGCAGTACTTC.

CDR3: CASSPPNGVVGAYNEQFF. The CDR3 DNA reads TGTGCCAGCTCACCACCGAACGGGGTGGTAGGAGCCTACAATGAGCAGTTCTTC. The chain has TRBV18 and TRBJ2-1; weak D call: TRBD2 (5 bases). CDR3 length: 18 residues. The germline V gene encodes CDR1 KGHSH and CDR2 LQKENI. Trimming took 0 bases from V and 2 from J, leaving 17 bases between them. The full variable domain, rest sourced from reference TRBV18 and TRBJ2-1, is NAGVMQNPRHLVRRRGQEARLRCSPMKGHSHVYWYRQLPEEGLKFMVYLQKENIIDESGMPKERFSAEFPKEGPSILRIQQVVRGDSAAYFCASSPPNGVVGAYNEQFFGPGTRLTVL.

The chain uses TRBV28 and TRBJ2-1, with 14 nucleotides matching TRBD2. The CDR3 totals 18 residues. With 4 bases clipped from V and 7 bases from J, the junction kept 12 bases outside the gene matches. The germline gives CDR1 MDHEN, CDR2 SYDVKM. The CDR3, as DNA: TGTGCCAGCAGTTACCCTCCGGGACTAGCGGGAGTTAAAAATGAGCAGTTCTTC. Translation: CASSYPPGLAGVKNEQFF.

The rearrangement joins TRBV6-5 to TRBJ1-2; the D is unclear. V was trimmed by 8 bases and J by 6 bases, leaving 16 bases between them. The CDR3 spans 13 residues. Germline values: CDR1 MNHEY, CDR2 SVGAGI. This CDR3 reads CASAHVGSNGYTF. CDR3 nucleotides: TGTGCCAGCGCCCATGTGGGGAGTAATGGCTACACCTTC.

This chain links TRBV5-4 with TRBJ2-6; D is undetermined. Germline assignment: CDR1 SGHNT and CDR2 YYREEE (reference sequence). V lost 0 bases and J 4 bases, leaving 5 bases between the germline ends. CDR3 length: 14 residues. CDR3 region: CASSLVSGANVLTF. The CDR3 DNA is TGTGCCAGCAGCTTGGTATCGGGGGCCAACGTCCTGACTTTC. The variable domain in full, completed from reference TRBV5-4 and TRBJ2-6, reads ETGVTQSPTHLIKTRGQQVTLRCSSQSGHNTVSWYQQALGQGPQFIFQYYREEENGRGNFPPRFSGLQFPNYSSELNVNALELDDSALYLCASSLVSGANVLTFGAGSRLTVL.

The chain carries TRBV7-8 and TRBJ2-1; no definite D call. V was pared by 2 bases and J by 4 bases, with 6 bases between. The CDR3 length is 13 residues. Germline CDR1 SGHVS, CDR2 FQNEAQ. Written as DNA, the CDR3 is TGTGCCAGCAGCTTAAACTTTTACAATGAGCAGTTCTTC. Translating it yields CASSLNFYNEQFF. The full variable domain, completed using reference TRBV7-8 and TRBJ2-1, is GAGVSQSPRYKVAKRGQDVALRCDPISGHVSLFWYQQALGQGPEFLTYFQNEAQLDKSGLPSDRFFAERPEGSVSTLKIQRTQQEDSAVYLCASSLNFYNEQFFGPGTRLTVL.

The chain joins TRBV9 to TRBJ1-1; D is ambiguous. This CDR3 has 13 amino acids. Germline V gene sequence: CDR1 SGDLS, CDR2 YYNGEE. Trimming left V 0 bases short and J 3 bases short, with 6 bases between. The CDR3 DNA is TGTGCCAGCAGCGTAGCTCCTTACACTGAAGCTTTCTTT. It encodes CASSVAPYTEAFF.

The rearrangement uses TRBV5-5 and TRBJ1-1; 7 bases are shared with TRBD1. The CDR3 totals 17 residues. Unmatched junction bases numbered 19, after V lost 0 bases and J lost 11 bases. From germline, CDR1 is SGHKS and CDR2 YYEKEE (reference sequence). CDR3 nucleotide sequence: TGTGCCAGCAGCTTGGTGGTGGCGGGGAAGAGGGACAGAACTGCTTTCTTT. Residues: CASSLVVAGKRDRTAFF.

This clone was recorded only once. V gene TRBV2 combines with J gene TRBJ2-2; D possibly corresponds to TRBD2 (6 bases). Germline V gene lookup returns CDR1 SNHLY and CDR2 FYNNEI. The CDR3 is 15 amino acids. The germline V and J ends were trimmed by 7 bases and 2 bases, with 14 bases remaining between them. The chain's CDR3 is CASKRDFPNTGELFF. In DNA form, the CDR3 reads TGTGCCAGCAAACGGGACTTCCCAAACACCGGGGAGCTGTTTTTT.